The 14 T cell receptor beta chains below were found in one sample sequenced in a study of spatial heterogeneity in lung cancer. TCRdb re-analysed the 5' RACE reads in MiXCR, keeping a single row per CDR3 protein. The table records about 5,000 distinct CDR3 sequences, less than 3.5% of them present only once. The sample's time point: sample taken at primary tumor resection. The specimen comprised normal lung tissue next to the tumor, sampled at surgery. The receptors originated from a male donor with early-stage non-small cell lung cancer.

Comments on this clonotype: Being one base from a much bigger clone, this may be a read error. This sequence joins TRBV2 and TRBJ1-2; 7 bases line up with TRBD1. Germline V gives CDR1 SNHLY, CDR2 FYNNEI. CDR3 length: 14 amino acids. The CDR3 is CASSGQGTSYGYNF. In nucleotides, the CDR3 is TGTGCCAGCAGTGGACAGGGAACTAGCTATGGCTACAACTTC.

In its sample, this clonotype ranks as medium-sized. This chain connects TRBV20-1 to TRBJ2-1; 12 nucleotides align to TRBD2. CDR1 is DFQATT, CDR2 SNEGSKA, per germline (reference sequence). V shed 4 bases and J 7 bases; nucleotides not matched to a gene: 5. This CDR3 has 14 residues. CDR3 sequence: CSATSGGAGNEQFF. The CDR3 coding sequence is TGCAGTGCTACTAGCGGGGGGGCCGGGAATGAGCAGTTCTTC.

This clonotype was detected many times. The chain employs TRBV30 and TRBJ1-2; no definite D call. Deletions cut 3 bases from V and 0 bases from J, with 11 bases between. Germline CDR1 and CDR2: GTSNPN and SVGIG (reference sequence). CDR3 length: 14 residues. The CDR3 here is CAWRRRPPNYGYTF. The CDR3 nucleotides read TGTGCCTGGAGGCGACGCCCGCCTAACTATGGCTACACCTTC. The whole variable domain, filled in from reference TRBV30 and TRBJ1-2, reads SQTIHQWPATLVQPVGSPLSLECTVEGTSNPNLYWYRQAAGRGLQLLFYSVGIGQISSEVPQNLSASRPQDRQFILSSKKLLLSDSGFYLCAWRRRPPNYGYTFGSGTRLTVV.

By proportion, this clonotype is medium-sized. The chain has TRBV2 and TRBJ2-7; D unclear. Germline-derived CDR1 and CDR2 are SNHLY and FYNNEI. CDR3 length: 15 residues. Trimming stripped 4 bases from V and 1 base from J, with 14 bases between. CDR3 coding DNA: TGTGCCAGCAGTGGGGTCCTCGCGTATTCCTACGAGCAGTACTTC. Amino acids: CASSGVLAYSYEQYF.

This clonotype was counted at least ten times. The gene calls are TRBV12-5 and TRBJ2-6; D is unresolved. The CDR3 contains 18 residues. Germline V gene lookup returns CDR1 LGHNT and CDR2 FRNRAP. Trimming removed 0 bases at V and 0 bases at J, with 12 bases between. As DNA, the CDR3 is TGTGCTAGTGGTTTGGTCCCGGACGGATCCTCTGGGGCCAACGTCCTGACTTTC. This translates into CASGLVPDGSSGANVLTF.

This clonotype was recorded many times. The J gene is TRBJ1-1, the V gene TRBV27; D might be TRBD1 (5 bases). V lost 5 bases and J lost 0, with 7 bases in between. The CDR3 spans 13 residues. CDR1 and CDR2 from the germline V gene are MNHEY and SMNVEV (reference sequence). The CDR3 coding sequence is TGTGCCAGCAGTCCGGGGGTGAACACTGAAGCTTTCTTT. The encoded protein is CASSPGVNTEAFF.

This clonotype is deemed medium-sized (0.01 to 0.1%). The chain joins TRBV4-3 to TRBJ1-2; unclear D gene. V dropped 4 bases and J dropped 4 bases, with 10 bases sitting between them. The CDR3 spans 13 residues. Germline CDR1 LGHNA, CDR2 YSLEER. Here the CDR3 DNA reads TGCGCCAGCAGCCCCGACGGCTCCTATGGCTACACCTTC. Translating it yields CASSPDGSYGYTF.

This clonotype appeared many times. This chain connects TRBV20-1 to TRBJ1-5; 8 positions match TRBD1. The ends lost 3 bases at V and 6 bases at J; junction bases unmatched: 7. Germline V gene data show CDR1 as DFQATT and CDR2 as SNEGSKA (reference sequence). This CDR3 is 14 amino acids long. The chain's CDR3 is CSARTGARGQPQHF. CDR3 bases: TGCAGTGCTAGGACAGGGGCAAGAGGTCAGCCCCAGCATTTT.

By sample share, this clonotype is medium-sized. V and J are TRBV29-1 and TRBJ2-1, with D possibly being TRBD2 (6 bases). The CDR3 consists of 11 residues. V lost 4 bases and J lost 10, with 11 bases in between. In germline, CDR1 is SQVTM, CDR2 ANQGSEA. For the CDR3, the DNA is TGCAGCGTTGCTGGAGGAGGGGAGCAGTTCTTC. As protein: CSVAGGGEQFF.

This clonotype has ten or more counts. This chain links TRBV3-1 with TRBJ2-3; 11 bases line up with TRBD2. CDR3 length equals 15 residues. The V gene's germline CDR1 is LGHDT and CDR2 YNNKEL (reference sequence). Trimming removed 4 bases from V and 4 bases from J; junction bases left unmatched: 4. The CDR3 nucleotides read TGTGCCAGCAGCCCTAGCGGGGGGATCGCAGATACGCAGTATTTT. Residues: CASSPSGGIADTQYF.

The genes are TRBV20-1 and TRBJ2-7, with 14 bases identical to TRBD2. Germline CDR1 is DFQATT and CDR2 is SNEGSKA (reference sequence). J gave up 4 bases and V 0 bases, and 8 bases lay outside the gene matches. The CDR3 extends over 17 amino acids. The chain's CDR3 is CSARDSGLAGDSYEQYF. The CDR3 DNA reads TGCAGTGCTAGAGATTCGGGACTAGCGGGAGATAGTTACGAGCAGTACTTC.

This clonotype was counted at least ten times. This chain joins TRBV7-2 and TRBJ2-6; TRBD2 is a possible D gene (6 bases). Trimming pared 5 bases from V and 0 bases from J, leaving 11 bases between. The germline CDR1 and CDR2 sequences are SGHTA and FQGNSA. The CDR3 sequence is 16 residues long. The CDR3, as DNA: TGTGCCAGCAGCGTCGGGGGAGGCTCTGGGGCCAACGTCCTGACTTTC. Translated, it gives CASSVGGGSGANVLTF.

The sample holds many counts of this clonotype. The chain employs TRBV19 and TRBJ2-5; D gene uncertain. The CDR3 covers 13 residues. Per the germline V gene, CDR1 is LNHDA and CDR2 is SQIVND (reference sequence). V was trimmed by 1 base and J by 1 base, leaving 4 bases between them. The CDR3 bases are TGTGCCAGTAGTATAGGACTCCAAGAGACCCAGTACTTC. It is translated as CASSIGLQETQYF.

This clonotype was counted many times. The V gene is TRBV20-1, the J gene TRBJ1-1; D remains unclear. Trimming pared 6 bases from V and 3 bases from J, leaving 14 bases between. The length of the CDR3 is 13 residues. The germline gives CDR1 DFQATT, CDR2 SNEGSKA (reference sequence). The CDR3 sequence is CSAPEGRYTEAFF. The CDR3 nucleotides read TGCAGTGCCCCTGAGGGCAGGTACACTGAAGCTTTCTTT.